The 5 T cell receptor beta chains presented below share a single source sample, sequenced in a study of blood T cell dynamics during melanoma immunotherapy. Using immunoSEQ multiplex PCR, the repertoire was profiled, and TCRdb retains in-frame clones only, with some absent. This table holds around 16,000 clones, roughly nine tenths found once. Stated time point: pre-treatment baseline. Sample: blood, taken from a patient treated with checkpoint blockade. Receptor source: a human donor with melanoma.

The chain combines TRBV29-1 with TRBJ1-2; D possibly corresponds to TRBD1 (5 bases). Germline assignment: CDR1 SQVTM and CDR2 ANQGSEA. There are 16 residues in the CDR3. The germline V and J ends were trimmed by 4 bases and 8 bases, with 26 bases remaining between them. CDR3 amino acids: CSVALRWDSSSAGYTF. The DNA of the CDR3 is TGCAGCGTTGCTTTGCGATGGGACTCAAGTTCAGCGGGCTACACCTTC.

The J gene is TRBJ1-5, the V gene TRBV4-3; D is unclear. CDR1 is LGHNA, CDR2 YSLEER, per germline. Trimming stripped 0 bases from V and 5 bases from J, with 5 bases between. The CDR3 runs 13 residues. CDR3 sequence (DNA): TGCGCCAGCAGCCAAGATACGGATCAGCCCCAGCATTTT. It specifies CASSQDTDQPQHF.

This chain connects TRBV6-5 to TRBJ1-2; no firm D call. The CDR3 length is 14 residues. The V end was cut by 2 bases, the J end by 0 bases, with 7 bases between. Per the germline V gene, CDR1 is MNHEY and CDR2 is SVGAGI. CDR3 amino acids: CASSYQAANYGYTF. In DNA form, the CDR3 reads TGTGCCAGCAGTTACCAGGCAGCTAACTATGGCTACACCTTC.

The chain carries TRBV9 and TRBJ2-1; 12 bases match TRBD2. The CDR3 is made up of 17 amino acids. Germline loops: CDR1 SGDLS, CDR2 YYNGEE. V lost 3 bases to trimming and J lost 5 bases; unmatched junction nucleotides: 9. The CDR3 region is CASSAPSGGAYDNEQFF. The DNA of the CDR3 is TGTGCCAGCAGCGCCCCTAGCGGGGGGGCTTACGACAATGAGCAGTTCTTC. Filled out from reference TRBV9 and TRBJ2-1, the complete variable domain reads DSGVTQTPKHLITATGQRVTLRCSPRSGDLSVYWYQQSLDQGLQFLIQYYNGEERAKGNILERFSAQQFPDLHSELNLSSLELGDSALYFCASSAPSGGAYDNEQFFGPGTRLTVL.

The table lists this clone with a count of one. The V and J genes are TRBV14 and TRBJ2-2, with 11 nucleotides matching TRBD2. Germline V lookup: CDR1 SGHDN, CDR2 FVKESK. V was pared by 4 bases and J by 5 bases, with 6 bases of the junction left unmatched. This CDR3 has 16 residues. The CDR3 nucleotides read TGTGCCAGCAGCCGACAACTAGCGGGAGCGACCGGGGAGCTGTTTTTT. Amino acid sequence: CASSRQLAGATGELFF. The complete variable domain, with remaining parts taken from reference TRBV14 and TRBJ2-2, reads EAGVTQFPSHSVIEKGQTVTLRCDPISGHDNLYWYRRVMGKEIKFLLHFVKESKQDESGMPNNRFLAERTGGTYSTLKVQPAELEDSGVYFCASSRQLAGATGELFFGEGSRLTVL.